This TCR beta chain was sequenced in a study of blood T cells in healthy people across ages. Findings of the study overall: Long-lived and aged donors differed, with more naive CD4+ cells and higher diversity in the long-lived.

Germline V gives CDR1 SNHLY, CDR2 FYNNEI. Trimming removed 7 bases from V and 4 bases from J, with 10 bases in between. The CDR3 has 13 amino acids. A J-beta primer mix and a sample-barcoded 5' primer were used in a second PCR of about 6 to 12 cycles. There were at least 3 million CDR3-containing paired-end reads obtained from each sample. From the 5' RACE reads, TCRdb called clonotypes with MiXCR, one entry per CDR3 protein. Of about 1,800,000 distinct CDR3 sequences listed, about 28% are singletons. This clonotype appeared once. Its target is not known. This chain joins TRBV2 and TRBJ1-4; no clear D. The receptor was derived from a woman aged 30 to 39 in good health. Sample: blood. The CDR3 bases are TGTGCCAGCAACCGAGACCTTAATGAAAAACTGTTTTTT. Translated: CASNRDLNEKLFF. The variable domain in full, completed from reference TRBV2 and TRBJ1-4, reads EPEVTQTPSHQVTQMGQEVILRCVPISNHLYFYWYRQILGQKVEFLVSFYNNEISEKSEIFDDQFSVERPDGSNFTLKIRSTKLEDSAMYFCASNRDLNEKLFFGSGTQLSVL.